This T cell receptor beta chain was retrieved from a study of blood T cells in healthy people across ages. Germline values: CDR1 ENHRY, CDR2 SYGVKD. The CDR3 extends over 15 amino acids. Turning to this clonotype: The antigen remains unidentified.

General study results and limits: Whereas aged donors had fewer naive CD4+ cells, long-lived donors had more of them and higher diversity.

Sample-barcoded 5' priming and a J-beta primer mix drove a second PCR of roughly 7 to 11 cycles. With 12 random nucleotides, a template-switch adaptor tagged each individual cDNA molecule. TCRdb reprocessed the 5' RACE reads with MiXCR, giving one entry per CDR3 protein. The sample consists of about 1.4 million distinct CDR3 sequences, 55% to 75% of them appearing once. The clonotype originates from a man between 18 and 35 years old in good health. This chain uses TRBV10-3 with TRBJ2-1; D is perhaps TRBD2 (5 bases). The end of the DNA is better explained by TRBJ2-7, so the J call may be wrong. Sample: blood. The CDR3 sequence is CAISGTGSSYNEQYF. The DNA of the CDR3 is TGTGCCATCAGTGGGACTGGAAGCTCCTACAATGAGCAGTACTTC.